This is a list of T cell receptor beta chains from one sample in a study of beta chain features in type 1 diabetes. The protocol was immunoSEQ multiplex PCR, while the TCRdb copy is restricted to in-frame clones and leaves out a portion. The sample records 250,000 to 300,000 clones, around 22% being singletons. Sequenced sample: naive CD4+ T cells from blood. The receptors were sampled from a woman aged 25 to 39 with type 1 diabetes. Each CDR3 is given with its conserved first and last residue. The order of the fields is J gene, clone size, D gene, V gene, CDR3 length, CDR3 DNA, CDR3 protein. A D gene is named only where the DNA matches it firmly. Only some rows state a clone size, as once, few, many or a class for expanded clones.

TRBJ2-2 few TRBD2 TRBV11-1 19 TGTGCCAGCAGCTTTAGGGGACTAGCGGGCACTATGAACACCGGGGAGCTGTTTTTT CASSFRGLAGTMNTGELFF
TRBJ2-5 few TRBD1 TRBV6-5 16 TGTGCCAGCAGTTACTCGAACAGGGGGCTCGGCGAGACCCAGTACTTC CASSYSNRGLGETQYF
TRBJ2-1 NA TRBD1 TRBV19 14 TGTGCCAGTAGCCCTGGACAGGGGGCGAATGAGCAGTTCTTC CASSPGQGANEQFF
TRBJ1-5 NA TRBD1 TRBV30 17 TGTGCCTGGAGTCGACCCGGCTTAGGGGGCGCATCCCAGCCCCAGCATTTT CAWSRPGLGGASQPQHF
TRBJ2-1 once TRBD2 TRBV19 17 TGTGCCAGTAGTCCTCTCGCGGGAGGGGCCCTCTACAATGAGCAGTTCTTC CASSPLAGGALYNEQFF
TRBJ1-1 NA TRBD1 TRBV7-3 13 TGTGCCAGCAGCTCTTCAGGGGGCTTTGAAGCTTTCTTT CASSSSGGFEAFF
TRBJ2-5 NA TRBD2 TRBV7-2 16 TGTGCCAGCAGCTTCAATAGCGGGCCAATCCAAGAGACCCAGTACTTC CASSFNSGPIQETQYF
TRBJ2-5 NA TRBD2 TRBV29-1 15 TGCAGCGTGCTACCGGGACTAGCGGGGGGAGAGACCCAGTACTTC CSVLPGLAGGETQYF
TRBJ2-7 NA NA TRBV28 17 TGTGCCAGCAGTTCCTCATTACGGCTGGAGGGCCCTATCGAGCAGTACTTC CASSSSLRLEGPIEQYF
TRBJ2-2 few TRBD2 TRBV7-3 16 TGTGCCAGCAGCCCCGGGACTACCGTTAACACCGGGGAGCTGTTTTTT CASSPGTTVNTGELFF
TRBJ2-1 NA TRBD2 TRBV4-1 17 TGCGCCAGCAGCCAAGGTTCCAGAGGAGCGGCGGGGGATGAGCAGTTCTTC CASSQGSRGAAGDEQFF
TRBJ2-1 NA TRBD2 TRBV29-1 18 TGCAGCGTTACCTCCGGGACGGTAGGGACTAGCGCTGACAATGAGCAGTTCTTC CSVTSGTVGTSADNEQFF
TRBJ2-3 NA TRBD2 TRBV5-1 20 TGCGCCAGCAGCTTGGCTAGCGGGAGTAGGACCTTATATGGCACAGATACGCAGTATTTT CASSLASGSRTLYGTDTQYF
TRBJ2-7 few NA TRBV2 12 TGTGCCAGCAGCATCCAGGGGAACGAGCAGTACTTC CASSIQGNEQYF
TRBJ1-4 NA TRBD1 TRBV29-1 18 TGCAGCGTTGCGGGCAGGGGGGACTCCGCTGCAACTAATGAAAAACTGTTTTTT CSVAGRGDSAATNEKLFF
TRBJ2-5 few NA TRBV7-9 14 TGTGCCAGCAGCTCCGGGATCAGCGGGGAGACCCAGTACTTC CASSSGISGETQYF